One and the same sample provided the 15 T cell receptor beta chains below, sequenced in a study of neurological immune-mediated disorders. A single record per CDR3 protein comes from TCRdb applying MiXCR to the 5' RACE reads. The sample records tens of thousands of distinct CDR3 sequences, about 2.6% being singletons. Sequenced input: PBMCs. The receptors here all came from a woman between 50 and 59 years old with multiple sclerosis.

This clonotype was found many times. The chain joins TRBV20-1 to TRBJ2-1; possibly TRBD1 or TRBD2 for D (5 bases each). This CDR3 comprises 13 residues. V lost 5 bases and J lost 6, with 14 bases in between. The germline V gene encodes CDR1 DFQATT and CDR2 SNEGSKA (reference sequence). CDR3: CSASGTVGNEQFF. CDR3 bases: TGCAGTGCTTCGGGGACGGTAGGCAATGAGCAGTTCTTC.

At least ten counts were recorded for this clonotype. The rearrangement uses TRBV5-1 and TRBJ2-4; TRBD2 matches 7 bases. Germline V gene data show CDR1 as SGHRS and CDR2 as YFSETQ. The CDR3 runs 13 residues. V trimming: 4 bases; J trimming: 14 bases; junction bases outside the gene matches: 12. As DNA, the CDR3 is TGCGCCAGCAGCCAACTAGCGACACCGGAGAAGTACTTC. It yields the protein CASSQLATPEKYF.

This clonotype is medium-sized. The CDR3 DNA is TGCAGTGCATCAGGGGTGGTGCCGAACACTGAAGCTTTCTTT. It translates to CSASGVVPNTEAFF. This chain joins TRBV20-1 and TRBJ1-1; tentatively, D is TRBD1 (6 bases). Germline V gene lookup returns CDR1 DFQATT and CDR2 SNEGSKA (reference sequence). This CDR3 has 14 residues. Trimming took off 6 bases at V and 1 base at J, with 15 bases between the two ends.

This clonotype was picked up many times. V and J are TRBV12-3 or TRBV12-4 and TRBJ2-5; 13 positions match TRBD2. V gave up 1 base and J gave up 3 bases; unmatched junction bases: 5. The CDR3 has 17 residues. CDR3 residues: CASSLDLTSGRKETQYF. DNA for the CDR3: TGTGCCAGCAGTTTAGACCTGACTAGCGGGAGGAAAGAGACCCAGTACTTC.

This clonotype was counted many times. The chain recombines TRBV20-1 with TRBJ2-3; the D gene is possibly TRBD1 (8 bases). Germline CDR1 DFQATT, CDR2 SNEGSKA (reference sequence). CDR3 length equals 15 residues. V was cut by 1 base and J by 2 bases, with 13 bases left in between. The DNA for the CDR3 is TGCAGTGCTAGAGGCGGGGGACAGGCCACAGATACGCAGTATTTT. Residues: CSARGGGQATDTQYF.

The rearrangement joins TRBV4-1 to TRBJ2-3; D ambiguous. The CDR3 has 15 residues. Germline lookup yields CDR1 MGHRA and CDR2 YSYEKL. Trimming shortened V by 1 base and J by 0 bases, and 8 bases separated the two germline ends. Here the CDR3 reads CASSQGVTSTDTQYF. The CDR3 nucleotides read TGCGCCAGCAGCCAAGGGGTAACTAGCACAGATACGCAGTATTTT.

This clonotype occurred many times. The V gene is TRBV6-2 or TRBV6-3, the J gene TRBJ2-3, with 9 bases identical to TRBD2. Germline CDR1 and CDR2: MNHEY and SVGEGT. The CDR3 totals 16 residues. The ends lost 5 bases at V and 2 bases at J; junction bases unmatched: 8. The CDR3 DNA sequence: TGTGCCAGCAGTATCTCCGCTAGCGGGGTCACAGATACGCAGTATTTT. As protein: CASSISASGVTDTQYF.

This clonotype was seen many times. The chain links TRBV7-9 to TRBJ2-5, with TRBD2 identical over 8 bases. Losses at the gene ends were 3 bases for V and 4 bases for J; bases not matched to a gene: 4. In germline, CDR1 is SEHNR, CDR2 FQNEAQ (reference sequence). This CDR3 comprises 14 residues. CDR3 DNA: TGTGCCAGCAGCTTCTCCGGGGGGGCAGAGACCCAGTACTTC. It specifies CASSFSGGAETQYF.

The J gene is TRBJ1-2, the V gene TRBV12-3 or TRBV12-4; perhaps TRBD1 as D (6 bases). This CDR3 contains 14 residues. V lost 8 bases, J lost 0 bases, and 13 bases lay in between. The DNA for the CDR3 is TGTGCCAGCTCAACAGGGACTTCTAACTATGGCTACACCTTC. Amino acid sequence: CASSTGTSNYGYTF.

This clonotype was counted many times. CDR3 sequence: CSVPKRGDEQFF. CDR3 sequence (DNA): TGCAGCGTTCCCAAGAGGGGGGATGAGCAGTTCTTC. V gene TRBV29-1 combines with J gene TRBJ2-1; possibly TRBD1 or TRBD2 for D (6 bases each). Per the germline V gene, CDR1 is SQVTM and CDR2 is ANQGSEA. Trimming shortened V by 5 bases and J by 8 bases, and 13 bases separated the two germline ends. The CDR3 is 12 amino acids.

This clonotype is categorized as medium-sized. CDR3 nucleotides: TGCGCCAGCAGCTTGGTTTCCTACGAGCAGTACTTC. Amino acid sequence: CASSLVSYEQYF. This chain links TRBV5-1 with TRBJ2-7, with D unclear. Germline V CDR1 and CDR2: SGHRS, YFSETQ. Trimming took off 0 bases at V and 1 base at J, with 2 bases between the two ends. This CDR3 is 12 amino acids long.

In its sample, this clonotype was seen many times. This chain connects TRBV21-1 to TRBJ1-4; the table's D call, TRBD1, was not checked against the DNA. TRBV21-1 is a pseudogene locus. The CDR3 is made up of 13 amino acids. The CDR3 sequence is CASSDREVEKLFF. For the CDR3, the DNA is TGTGCCAGCAGCGACAGGGAGGTTGAAAAACTGTTTTTT.

This clonotype was observed at least ten times. Germline is not matched at one junction end, which may reflect a read error. V and J are TRBV20-1 and TRBJ1-5; 9 nucleotides line up with TRBD1. The CDR3 has 14 amino acids. Germline assignment: CDR1 DFQATT and CDR2 SNEGSKA (reference sequence). In DNA form, the CDR3 reads TGCAGTGCTAGGGACAGGGGCGGTAATCAGCCCCAGAATTTT. This gives the protein CSARDRGGNQPQNF.

This clonotype came up many times. The chain links TRBV18 to TRBJ2-1, with D possibly TRBD2 on 6 matching bases. The CDR3 extends over 16 amino acids. Germline-derived CDR1 and CDR2 are KGHSH and LQKENI. The ends were cut back, 0 bases at V and 3 bases at J, with 12 bases in the middle. CDR3 sequence: CASSPPRGGVYNEQFF. The CDR3 bases are TGTGCCAGCTCACCACCTCGCGGCGGGGTCTACAATGAGCAGTTCTTC.

This clonotype was observed at least ten times. V and J are TRBV4-1 and TRBJ1-1; TRBD1 aligns across 7 bases. The J segment lost 1 base and the V segment lost 3 bases, leaving 5 bases of the junction unmatched. This CDR3 is 15 amino acids long. In germline, CDR1 is MGHRA, CDR2 YSYEKL. The CDR3 loop reads CASSQTGTANTEAFF. As DNA, the CDR3 is TGCGCCAGCAGCCAGACCGGGACAGCGAACACTGAAGCTTTCTTT.